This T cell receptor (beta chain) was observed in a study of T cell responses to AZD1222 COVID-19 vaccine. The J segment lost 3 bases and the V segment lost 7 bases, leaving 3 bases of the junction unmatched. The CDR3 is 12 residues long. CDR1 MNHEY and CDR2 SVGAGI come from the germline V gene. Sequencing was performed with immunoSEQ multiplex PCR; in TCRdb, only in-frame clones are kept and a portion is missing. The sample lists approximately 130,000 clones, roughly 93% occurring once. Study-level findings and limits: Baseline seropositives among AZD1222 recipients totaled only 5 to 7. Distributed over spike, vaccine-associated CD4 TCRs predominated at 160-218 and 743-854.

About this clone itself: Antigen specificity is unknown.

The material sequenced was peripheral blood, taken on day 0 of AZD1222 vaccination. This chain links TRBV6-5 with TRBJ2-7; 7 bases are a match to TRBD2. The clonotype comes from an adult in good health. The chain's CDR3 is CASMGGFYEQYF. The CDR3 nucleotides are TGTGCCAGCATGGGAGGGTTCTACGAGCAGTACTTC.